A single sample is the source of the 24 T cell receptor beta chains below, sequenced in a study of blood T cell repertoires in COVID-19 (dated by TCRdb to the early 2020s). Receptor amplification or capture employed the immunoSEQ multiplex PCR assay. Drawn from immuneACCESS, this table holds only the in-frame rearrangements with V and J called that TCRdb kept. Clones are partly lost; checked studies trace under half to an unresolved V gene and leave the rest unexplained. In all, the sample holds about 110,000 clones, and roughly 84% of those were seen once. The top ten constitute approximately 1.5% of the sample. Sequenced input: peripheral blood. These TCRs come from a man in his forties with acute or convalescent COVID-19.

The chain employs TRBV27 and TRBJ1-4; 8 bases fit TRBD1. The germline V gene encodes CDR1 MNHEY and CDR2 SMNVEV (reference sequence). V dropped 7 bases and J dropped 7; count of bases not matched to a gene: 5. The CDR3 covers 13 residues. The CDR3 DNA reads TGTGCCAGCACCGGACAGGGTAGTGAAAAACTGTTTTTT. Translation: CASTGQGSEKLFF.

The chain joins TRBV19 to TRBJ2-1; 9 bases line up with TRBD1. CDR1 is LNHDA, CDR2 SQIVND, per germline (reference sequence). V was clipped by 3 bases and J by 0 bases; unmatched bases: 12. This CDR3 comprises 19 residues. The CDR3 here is CASSIKQGAALSSYNEQFF. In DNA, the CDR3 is TGTGCCAGTAGTATCAAACAGGGGGCTGCTCTCAGCTCCTACAATGAGCAGTTCTTC. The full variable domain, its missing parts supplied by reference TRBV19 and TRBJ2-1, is DGGITQSPKYLFRKEGQNVTLSCEQNLNHDAMYWYRQDPGQGLRLIYYSQIVNDFQKGDIAEGYSVSREKKESFPLTVTSAQKNPTAFYLCASSIKQGAALSSYNEQFFGPGTRLTVL.

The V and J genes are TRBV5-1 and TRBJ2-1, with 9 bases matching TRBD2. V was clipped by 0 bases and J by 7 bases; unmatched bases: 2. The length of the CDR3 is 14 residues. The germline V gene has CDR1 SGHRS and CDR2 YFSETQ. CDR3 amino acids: CASSLVAGGNEQFF. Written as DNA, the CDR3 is TGCGCCAGCAGCTTGGTTGCGGGAGGGAATGAGCAGTTCTTC.

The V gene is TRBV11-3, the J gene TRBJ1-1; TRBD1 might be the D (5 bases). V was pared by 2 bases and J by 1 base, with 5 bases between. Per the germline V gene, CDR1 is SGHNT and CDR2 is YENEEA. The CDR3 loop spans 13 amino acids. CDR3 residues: CASSLRGNTEAFF. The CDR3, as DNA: TGTGCCAGCAGCTTAAGGGGGAACACTGAAGCTTTCTTT.

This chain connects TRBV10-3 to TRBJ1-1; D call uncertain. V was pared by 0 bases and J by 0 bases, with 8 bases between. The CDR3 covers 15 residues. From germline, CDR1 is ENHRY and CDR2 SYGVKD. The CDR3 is CAISESADLNTEAFF. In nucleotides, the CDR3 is TGTGCCATCAGTGAGTCGGCAGATCTGAACACTGAAGCTTTCTTT.

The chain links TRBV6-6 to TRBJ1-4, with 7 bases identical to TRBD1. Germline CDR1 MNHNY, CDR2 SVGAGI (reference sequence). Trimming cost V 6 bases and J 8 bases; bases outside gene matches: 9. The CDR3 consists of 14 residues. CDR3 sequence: CASRRTGVVEKLFF. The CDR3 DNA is TGTGCCAGCAGGCGGACAGGCGTAGTCGAAAAACTGTTTTTT.

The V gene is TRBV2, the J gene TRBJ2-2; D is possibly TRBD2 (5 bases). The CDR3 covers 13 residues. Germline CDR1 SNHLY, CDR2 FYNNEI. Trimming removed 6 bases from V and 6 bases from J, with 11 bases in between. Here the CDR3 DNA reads TGTGCCAGCAGAATTAACGGGGCCGGGGAGCTGTTTTTT. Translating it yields CASRINGAGELFF.

CDR3 bases: TGTGCCAGCAGCATTTTCCCGAGGTCGGGACTAGCGGGTGATACGCAGTATTTT. This gives the protein CASSIFPRSGLAGDTQYF. The V and J genes are TRBV7-2 and TRBJ2-3, with TRBD2 matching 12 bases. The germline CDR1 and CDR2 sequences are SGHTA and FQGNSA. Unmatched junction bases numbered 15, after V lost 5 bases and J lost 6 bases. This CDR3 comprises 18 residues.

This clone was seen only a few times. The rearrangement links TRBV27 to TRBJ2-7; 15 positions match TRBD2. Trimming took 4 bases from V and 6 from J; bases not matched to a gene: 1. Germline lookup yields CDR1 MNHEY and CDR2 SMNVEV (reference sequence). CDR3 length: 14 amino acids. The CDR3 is CASSSGLAGGEQYF. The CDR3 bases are TGTGCCAGCAGTTCGGGACTAGCGGGAGGCGAGCAGTACTTC.

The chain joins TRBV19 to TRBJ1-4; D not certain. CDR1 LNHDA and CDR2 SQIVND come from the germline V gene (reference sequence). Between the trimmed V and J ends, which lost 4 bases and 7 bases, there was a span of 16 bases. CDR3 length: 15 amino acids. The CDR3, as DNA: TGTGCCAGTAGTACGAAACAGAAAGGGAGTGAAAAACTGTTTTTT. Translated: CASSTKQKGSEKLFF.

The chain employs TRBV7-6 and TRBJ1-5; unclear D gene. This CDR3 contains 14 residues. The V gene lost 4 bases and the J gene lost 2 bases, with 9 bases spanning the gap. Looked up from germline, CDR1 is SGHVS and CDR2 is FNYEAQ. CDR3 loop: CASSSDLGNQPQHF. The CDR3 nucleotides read TGTGCCAGCAGCTCAGATTTGGGCAATCAGCCCCAGCATTTT.

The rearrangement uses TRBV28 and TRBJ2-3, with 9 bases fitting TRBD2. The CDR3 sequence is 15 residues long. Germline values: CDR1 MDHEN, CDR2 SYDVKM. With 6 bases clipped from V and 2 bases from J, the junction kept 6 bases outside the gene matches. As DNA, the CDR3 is TGTGCCAGCAGAGTGACTAGCGGCCACACAGATACGCAGTATTTT. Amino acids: CASRVTSGHTDTQYF.

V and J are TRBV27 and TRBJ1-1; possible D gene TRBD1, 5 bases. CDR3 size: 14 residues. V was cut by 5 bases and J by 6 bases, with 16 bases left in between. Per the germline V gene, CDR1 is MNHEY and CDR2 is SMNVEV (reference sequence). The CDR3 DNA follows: TGTGCCAGCAGTAGTCGGGGGATGGGATCTGAAGCTTTCTTT. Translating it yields CASSSRGMGSEAFF.

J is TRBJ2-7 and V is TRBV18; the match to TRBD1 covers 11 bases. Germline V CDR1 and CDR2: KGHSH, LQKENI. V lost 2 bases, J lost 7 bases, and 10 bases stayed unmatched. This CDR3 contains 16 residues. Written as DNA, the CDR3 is TGTGCCAGCTCACCATCGATAGCCGGGACAGGGGGGGAGCAGTACTTC. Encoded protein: CASSPSIAGTGGEQYF.

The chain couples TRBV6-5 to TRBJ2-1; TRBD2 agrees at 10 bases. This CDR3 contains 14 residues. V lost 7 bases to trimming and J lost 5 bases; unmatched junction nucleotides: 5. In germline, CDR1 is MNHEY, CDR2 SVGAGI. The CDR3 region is CASTKRGGHNEQFF. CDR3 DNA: TGTGCCAGCACAAAGCGGGGGGGCCACAATGAGCAGTTCTTC.

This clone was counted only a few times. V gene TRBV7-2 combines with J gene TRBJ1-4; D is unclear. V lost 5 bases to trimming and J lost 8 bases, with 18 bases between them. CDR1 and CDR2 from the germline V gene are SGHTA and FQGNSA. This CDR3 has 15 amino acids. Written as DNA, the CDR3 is TGTGCCAGCAGCCCTTACACAAACACAAGAGAAAAACTGTTTTTT. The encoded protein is CASSPYTNTREKLFF. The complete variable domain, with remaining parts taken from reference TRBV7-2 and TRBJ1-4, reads GAGVSQSPSNKVTEKGKDVELRCDPISGHTALYWYRQSLGQGLEFLIYFQGNSAPDKSGLPSDRFSAERTGGSVSTLTIQRTQQEDSAVYLCASSPYTNTREKLFFGSGTQLSVL.

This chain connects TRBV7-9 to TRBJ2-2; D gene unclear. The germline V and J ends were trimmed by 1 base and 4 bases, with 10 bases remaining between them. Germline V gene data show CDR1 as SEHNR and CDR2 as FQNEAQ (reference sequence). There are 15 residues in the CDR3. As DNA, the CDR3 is TGTGCCAGCAGCTTAGATGGCACCTTCACCGGGGAGCTGTTTTTT. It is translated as CASSLDGTFTGELFF.

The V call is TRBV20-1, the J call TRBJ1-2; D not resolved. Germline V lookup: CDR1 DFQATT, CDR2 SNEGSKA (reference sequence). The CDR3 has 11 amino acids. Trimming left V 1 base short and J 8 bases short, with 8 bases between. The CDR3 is CSARVDWGYTF. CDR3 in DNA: TGCAGTGCTAGAGTTGACTGGGGCTACACCTTC.

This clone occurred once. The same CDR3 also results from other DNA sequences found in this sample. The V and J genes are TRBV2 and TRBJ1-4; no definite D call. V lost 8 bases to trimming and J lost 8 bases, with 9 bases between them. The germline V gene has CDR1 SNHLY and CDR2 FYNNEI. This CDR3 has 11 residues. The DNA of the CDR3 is TGTGCCAGCGTTCTACAGGAAAAACTGTTTTTT. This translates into CASVLQEKLFF.

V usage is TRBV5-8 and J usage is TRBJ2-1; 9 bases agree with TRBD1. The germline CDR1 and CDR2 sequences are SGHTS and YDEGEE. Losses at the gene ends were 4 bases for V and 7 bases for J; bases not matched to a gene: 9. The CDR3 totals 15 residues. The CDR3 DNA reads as TGTGCCAGCAGCAGGTGGGACAGGGTAAGGAATGAGCAGTTCTTC. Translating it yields CASSRWDRVRNEQFF.

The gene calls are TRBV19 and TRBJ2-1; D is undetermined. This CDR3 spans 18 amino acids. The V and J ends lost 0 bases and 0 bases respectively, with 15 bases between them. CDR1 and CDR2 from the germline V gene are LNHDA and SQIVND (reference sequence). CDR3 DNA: TGTGCCAGTAGTATAGACGGGTTTCTGACCTCCTCCTACAATGAGCAGTTCTTC. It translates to CASSIDGFLTSSYNEQFF.

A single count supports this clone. CDR3 amino acids: CASSFAGGGEKLFF. The CDR3 DNA is TGTGCCAGCAGTTTTGCAGGGGGTGGTGAAAAACTGTTTTTT. V usage is TRBV27 and J usage is TRBJ1-4, with 7 nucleotides matching TRBD1. CDR3 size: 14 residues. In germline, CDR1 is MNHEY, CDR2 SMNVEV (reference sequence). J was trimmed by 7 bases and V by 3 bases; bases with no gene match: 5.

The CDR3 is CASSDPNSRNEQFF. CDR3 coding DNA: TGTGCCAGCAGTGACCCAAATTCGAGGAATGAGCAGTTCTTC. The chain uses TRBV2 and TRBJ2-1; unclear D gene. V was clipped by 3 bases and J by 7 bases, with 13 bases between them. CDR3 length: 14 amino acids. CDR1 and CDR2 from the germline V gene are SNHLY and FYNNEI.

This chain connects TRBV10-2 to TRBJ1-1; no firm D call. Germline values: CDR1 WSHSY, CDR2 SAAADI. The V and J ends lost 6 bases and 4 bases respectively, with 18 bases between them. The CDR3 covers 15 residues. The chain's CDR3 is CASSAEVLASTEAFF. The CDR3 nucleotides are TGCGCCAGCAGCGCCGAGGTTTTAGCCAGCACTGAAGCTTTCTTT.